This T cell receptor (beta chain) emerged from a study of control samples from healthy donors and cancer patients. This CDR3 is built from 18 residues. Unmatched junction bases numbered 6, after V lost 0 bases and J lost 0 bases. CDR1 and CDR2 (germline): SGHDT, YYEEEE. Generated by immunoSEQ multiplex PCR, the TCRdb table keeps only in-frame clones and is missing some. The repertoire holds 150,000 to 200,000 clones, with roughly 92% as singletons. The rearrangement joins TRBV5-6 to TRBJ2-7; the match to TRBD2 covers 13 bases. Sequences were obtained from blood. The receptor was derived from a man younger than 45 in good health. The DNA of the CDR3 is TGTGCCAGCAGCTTGGGGACTAGCGGGGGTCAAAGCTCCTACGAGCAGTACTTC. Protein: CASSLGTSGGQSSYEQYF. The full variable domain, its missing parts supplied by reference TRBV5-6 and TRBJ2-7, is DAGVTQSPTHLIKTRGQQVTLRCSPKSGHDTVSWYQQALGQGPQFIFQYYEEEERQRGNFPDRFSGHQFPNYSSELNVNALLLGDSALYLCASSLGTSGGQSSYEQYFGPGTRLTVT.